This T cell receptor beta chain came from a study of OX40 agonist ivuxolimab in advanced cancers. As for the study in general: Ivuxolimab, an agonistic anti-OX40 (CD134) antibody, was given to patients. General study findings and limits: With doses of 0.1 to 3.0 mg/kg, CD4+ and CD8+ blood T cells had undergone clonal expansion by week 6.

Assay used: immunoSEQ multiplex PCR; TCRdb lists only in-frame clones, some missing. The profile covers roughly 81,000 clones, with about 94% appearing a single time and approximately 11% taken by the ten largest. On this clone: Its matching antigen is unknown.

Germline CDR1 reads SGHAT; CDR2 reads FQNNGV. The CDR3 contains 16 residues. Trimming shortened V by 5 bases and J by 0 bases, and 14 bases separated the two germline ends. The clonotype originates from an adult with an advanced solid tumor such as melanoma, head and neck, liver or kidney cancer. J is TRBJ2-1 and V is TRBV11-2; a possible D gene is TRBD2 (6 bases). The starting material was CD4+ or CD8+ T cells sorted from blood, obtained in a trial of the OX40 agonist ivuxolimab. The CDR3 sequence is CASSPKRVSSYNEQFF. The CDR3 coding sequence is TGTGCCAGCAGCCCTAAGCGGGTTAGCTCCTACAATGAGCAGTTCTTC.